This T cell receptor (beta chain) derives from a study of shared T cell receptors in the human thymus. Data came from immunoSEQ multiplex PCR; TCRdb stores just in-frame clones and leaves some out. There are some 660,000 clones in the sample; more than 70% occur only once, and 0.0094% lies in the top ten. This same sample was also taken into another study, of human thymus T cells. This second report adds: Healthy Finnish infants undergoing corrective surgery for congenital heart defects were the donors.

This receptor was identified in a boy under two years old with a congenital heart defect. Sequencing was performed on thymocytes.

The CDR3 bases are TGCAGCGTTGTTATCGGACAGAAAGACACTGAAGCTTTCTTT. It encodes CSVVIGQKDTEAFF. This chain joins TRBV29-1 and TRBJ1-1; D is perhaps TRBD1 (6 bases). With 4 bases removed from V and 3 bases from J, the gap between germline ends came to 15 bases. Germline values: CDR1 SQVTM, CDR2 ANQGSEA. The CDR3 is 14 amino acids. Variable domain in full (rest from reference TRBV29-1 and TRBJ1-1): SAVISQKPSRDICQRGTSLTIQCQVDSQVTMMFWYRQQPGQSLTLIATANQGSEATYESGFVIDKFPISRPNLTFSTLTVSNMSPEDSSIYLCSVVIGQKDTEAFFGQGTRLTVV.